These T cell receptor beta chains were read from a single sample in a study of CD8 T cells in ankylosing spondylitis. MiXCR, run by TCRdb on the 5' RACE reads, gives a single entry per CDR3 protein. The sample lists 7,500 to 10,000 distinct CDR3 sequences; approximately 5.9% were seen once. Sequencing was carried out using blood, either unsorted or a sorted T cell fraction (not recorded which). These receptors were collected from a female donor with ankylosing spondylitis or in good health (not recorded which). The CDR3 runs from the conserved cysteine through the conserved F or W. Each record gives: V gene, J gene, clone size, D gene, CDR3 DNA, CDR3 protein. A D gene is named only where the DNA matches it firmly. Expanded clones are given a class, and other clones once, few, many or no size at all.

>TRBV9|TRBJ1-2|medium-sized|TRBD1
TGTGCCAGCAGCCTACGGACAGGGAGCGACTATGGCTACACCTTC
CASSLRTGSDYGYTF
>TRBV9|TRBJ2-5|NA|NA
TGTGCCAGCAGCAAGGGATACCAAGAGACCCAGTACTTC
CASSKGYQETQYF
>TRBV9|TRBJ2-1|many|NA
TGTGCCAGCGTTTCGGACTCTCACAATGAGCAGTTCTTC
CASVSDSHNEQFF
>TRBV9|TRBJ1-1|many|NA
TGTGCCAGCAGCGTTGTTGGTCCTCGGACGGCGAACACTGAAGCTTTCTTT
CASSVVGPRTANTEAFF
>TRBV9|TRBJ2-7|many|NA
TGTGCCAGCAGCGTAGGGTGGGGGACTCTGTACGAGCAGTACTTC
CASSVGWGTLYEQYF
>TRBV9|TRBJ2-6|many|NA
TGTGCCAGCAGCGCCTCTAGCTCTGGGGCCAACGTCCTGACTTTC
CASSASSSGANVLTF
>TRBV9|TRBJ2-2|many|TRBD2
TGTGCCAGCAGTGACACTAGCGGGAGGAATCCGAACACCGGGGAGCTGTTTTTT
CASSDTSGRNPNTGELFF
>TRBV9|TRBJ1-6|many|NA
TGTGCCAGCAGCGTAACCGGATATAATTCACCCCTCCACTTT
CASSVTGYNSPLHF
>TRBV9|TRBJ2-7|medium-sized|TRBD1
TGTGCCAGCAGCCCGAACCGGGACAGCTCCTACGAGCAGTACTTC
CASSPNRDSSYEQYF
>TRBV9|TRBJ1-6|many|TRBD1
TGTGCCAGCAGCGGAGGACAGGGCAATTCACCCCTCCACTTT
CASSGGQGNSPLHF
>TRBV9|TRBJ2-7|medium-sized|TRBD2
TGTGCCAGCAGCGCCACGGCTAGCGGGAACTACGAGCAGTACTTC
CASSATASGNYEQYF
>TRBV9|TRBJ2-1|many|TRBD2
TGTGCCAGCAGCGGGGGAGCGGGGGGTTCCTCCTACAATGAGCAGTTCTTC
CASSGGAGGSSYNEQFF
>TRBV9|TRBJ2-1|medium-sized|TRBD2
TGTGCCAGCAGCGTAGATGCGGGGGGAATTTCCTACAATGAGCAGTTCTTC
CASSVDAGGISYNEQFF
>TRBV9|TRBJ1-1|medium-sized|NA
TGTGCCAGCAGCGTAGACGTCAACACTGAAGCTTTCTTT
CASSVDVNTEAFF
>TRBV9|TRBJ2-7|many|NA
TGTGCCAGCAGCGTAGGCCCGTCATTGGGAACCACCTACGAGCAGTACTTC
CASSVGPSLGTTYEQYF
>TRBV9|TRBJ2-3|many|NA
TGTGCCAGCAGCGTTTATAAGGCCACAGATACGCAGTATTTT
CASSVYKATDTQYF
>TRBV23-1|TRBJ2-7|once|TRBD1
TGCCGCCGCCTTTTGGGGAACAGGGGGCCTACCTACGAGCAGTACTTC
CRRLLGNRGPTYEQYF
>TRBV9|TRBJ1-5|many|NA
TGTGCCAGCAGCGTAGGGGGTCCTAATCAGCCCCAGCATTTT
CASSVGGPNQPQHF
>TRBV9|TRBJ1-4|many|TRBD1
TGTGCCAGCAGCTTAGGGACAGCAACTAATGAAAAACTGTTTTTT
CASSLGTATNEKLFF
>TRBV9|TRBJ2-2|many|TRBD2
TGTGCCAGCAGCGTAGTGACTAGCGGGGACGGGGAGCTGTTTTTT
CASSVVTSGDGELFF
>TRBV9|TRBJ2-3|NA|TRBD1
TGTGCCAGCAGCGTTCCGGGACAGGGTGTTCTTGATACGCAGTATTTT
CASSVPGQGVLDTQYF
>TRBV9|TRBJ2-5|medium-sized|TRBD2
TGTGCCAGCAGCGCCGGGACTAGGGTTTTGGAGACCCAGTACTTC
CASSAGTRVLETQYF
>TRBV9|TRBJ1-1|medium-sized|NA
TGTGCCAGCAGCGTAGCGGGAGAGCCTAACACTGAAGCTTTCTTT
CASSVAGEPNTEAFF
>TRBV9|TRBJ1-1|many|NA
TGTGCCAGCAGCTACGGGGGGAACACTGAAGCTTTCTTT
CASSYGGNTEAFF
>TRBV9|TRBJ2-6|many|NA
TGTGCCAGCAGCGCACCCGAGGGGGGGCGTTTATCCCCCCCTGGGGCCAACGTCCTGACTTTC
CASSAPEGGRLSPPGANVLTF
>TRBV9|TRBJ2-1|many|NA
TGTGCCAGCAGCCCGAGGATGGGGAACAATGAGCAGTTCTTC
CASSPRMGNNEQFF
>TRBV9|TRBJ2-7|many|NA
TGTGCCAGCAGCGTAGGTGGGCAGGAGATTTACGAGCAGTACTTC
CASSVGGQEIYEQYF
>TRBV9|TRBJ2-1|many|TRBD2
TGTGCCAGCAGCGGGACGGGAGGTAGCGCGATGAATGAGCAGTTCTTC
CASSGTGGSAMNEQFF
>TRBV9|TRBJ2-1|many|NA
TGTGCCAGCAGCTACGAGATACAGGGTTCCTACAATGAGCAGTTCTTC
CASSYEIQGSYNEQFF
>TRBV9|TRBJ2-7|few|NA
TGTGCCAGCAGCCCCCGGGGACACGACTTTTACGAGCAGTACTTC
CASSPRGHDFYEQYF
>TRBV9|TRBJ2-2|many|TRBD2
TGTGCCAGCAGCGGAAGACTAGCGGGACCCGGGGAGCTGTTTTTT
CASSGRLAGPGELFF
>TRBV9|TRBJ2-2|few|TRBD1
TGTGCCAGCAGCTTAACAGGGGTAGCGAGCACCGGGGAGCTGTTTTTT
CASSLTGVASTGELFF
>TRBV9|TRBJ2-2|many|NA
TGTGCCAGCAGCATTACCGGGGAGCTGTTTTTT
CASSITGELFF
>TRBV9|TRBJ2-5|many|TRBD1
TGTGCCAGCAGCGACACCGGGACAGGGGGCCAAGAGACCCAGTACTTC
CASSDTGTGGQETQYF
>TRBV9|TRBJ2-7|NA|TRBD1
TGTGCCAGCAGCACCCGACAGGGGGCCTACGAGCAGTACTTC
CASSTRQGAYEQYF
>TRBV9|TRBJ2-3|many|TRBD2
TGTGCCAGCAGCGTAGTGGCTAGCGGGGGCAGCACAGATACGCAGTATTTT
CASSVVASGGSTDTQYF
>TRBV9|TRBJ1-2|NA|TRBD1
TGTGCCAGCAGCGCGACAGGGGGCGGCCACTATGGCTACACCTTC
CASSATGGGHYGYTF
>TRBV9|TRBJ2-1|medium-sized|TRBD2
TGTGCCAGCAGCGTAGGGCTAGCGGGGGGGAAACAGAAACACAATGAGCAGTTCTTC
CASSVGLAGGKQKHNEQFF
>TRBV9|TRBJ1-6|many|NA
TGTGCCAGCAGCGTAGATCCGGGCTCAATAGGATCACCCCTCCACTTT
CASSVDPGSIGSPLHF
>TRBV9|TRBJ2-3|many|NA
TGTGCCAGCAGCGTAGAATTGCGGGTCACAGATACGCAGTATTTT
CASSVELRVTDTQYF
>TRBV9|TRBJ2-2|NA|NA
TGTGCCAGCAGCGTAAGCGAGGCCGGGGAGCTGTTTTTT
CASSVSEAGELFF
>TRBV9|TRBJ1-4|many|NA
TGTGCCAGCAGCGTATCAGGGGCAACTAATGAAAAACTGTTTTTT
CASSVSGATNEKLFF
>TRBV9|TRBJ2-2|many|NA
TGTGCCAGCAGCCTTACCCGGGACCCCTACACCGGGGAGCTGTTTTTT
CASSLTRDPYTGELFF
>TRBV9|TRBJ1-5|NA|NA
TGTGCCAGCAGCGCCGGACGGTCGAGCAATCAGCCCCAGCATTTT
CASSAGRSSNQPQHF
>TRBV9|TRBJ2-5|many|TRBD1
TGTGCCAGCAGCGACGGACAGGGGGCGGCGGAGACCCAGTACTTC
CASSDGQGAAETQYF
>TRBV9|TRBJ2-7|many|TRBD2
TGTGCCAGCAGCGTAGGGCTAGCGGGAGGTGCCTACGAGCAGTACTTC
CASSVGLAGGAYEQYF
>TRBV9|TRBJ1-2|medium-sized|TRBD1
TGTGCCAGCAGCGAAGGGACAGGACCTTCTAACTATGGCTACACCTTC
CASSEGTGPSNYGYTF
>TRBV9|TRBJ2-7|many|NA
TGTGCCAGCAGCGCTTCACAGGGCCCCTACGAGCAGTACTTC
CASSASQGPYEQYF
>TRBV9|TRBJ2-3|many|NA
TGTGCCAGCAGCGCAAGACCTGGGGAAGGGGGAACAGATACGCAGTATTTT
CASSARPGEGGTDTQYF
>TRBV9|TRBJ2-3|NA|NA
TGTGCCAGCAGCGCCGGGACTGGCGCATTCGATACGCAGTATTTT
CASSAGTGAFDTQYF